The 9 T cell receptor beta chains listed next were all sequenced from one sample in a study of tumor and adjacent non-tumor tissue in lung cancer. RNA was extracted from bulk tissue without any cell sorting. A modified ARM-PCR protocol with three rounds of nested PCR amplified TCRbeta. TCRdb recomputed calls from the multiplex PCR reads with MiXCR, one row per CDR3 protein. The sample shows roughly 81,000 distinct CDR3 sequences, 65% to 75% of them seen only once. Sample: lung tumor tissue. The receptors here all came from an older woman with non-small cell lung cancer.

This clonotype has a count of ten or more. V is TRBV6-1 and J is TRBJ1-6; 8 bases are a match to TRBD1. The V gene end was trimmed by 1 base and the J gene end by 9 bases; junction bases not matched to a gene: 8. Germline V gives CDR1 MNHNS, CDR2 SASEGT. The CDR3 loop spans 16 amino acids. The CDR3 sequence: CASSEEEGTGFSPLHF. The CDR3 region has the DNA TGTGCCAGCAGTGAAGAAGAGGGGACAGGCTTTTCACCCCTCCACTTT.

The chain recombines TRBV6-6 with TRBJ2-7, with D unclear. The length of the CDR3 is 13 residues. The ends were cut back, 6 bases at V and 5 bases at J, with 14 bases in the middle. Germline-derived CDR1 and CDR2 are MNHNY and SVGAGI (reference sequence). CDR3 in amino acids: CASSLPGKHEQYF. The CDR3 bases are TGTGCCAGCAGCTTGCCTGGCAAACACGAGCAGTACTTC.

As concerns this clonotype: This may be a read error, as it is one base from a much larger clone. The J gene is TRBJ1-3, the V gene TRBV7-9, with D unclear. This CDR3 spans 13 amino acids. Germline V lookup: CDR1 SEHNR, CDR2 FQNEAQ (reference sequence). CDR3 region: CAGSSLRGNTIYF. CDR3 DNA: TGTGCCGGCAGCTCCCTTCGGGGAAACACCATATATTTT.

About this clonotype itself: A read error may be the cause here, since a much bigger clone is one base away. The rearrangement uses TRBV5-4 and TRBJ1-1; possible D gene TRBD1, 5 bases. Germline V gene lookup returns CDR1 SGHNT and CDR2 YYREEE (reference sequence). CDR3 length: 16 residues. The CDR3 protein is CVSSPGGGEDVTEAFF. The CDR3 region has the DNA TGTGTCAGCAGCCCGGGGGGAGGAGAAGATGTCACTGAAGCTTTCTTT. The whole variable domain, filled in from reference TRBV5-4 and TRBJ1-1, reads ETGVTQSPTHLIKTRGQQVTLRCSSQSGHNTVSWYQQALGQGPQFIFQYYREEENGRGNFPPRFSGLQFPNYSSELNVNALELDDSALYLCVSSPGGGEDVTEAFFGQGTRLTVV.

The rearrangement joins TRBV6-5 to TRBJ2-2; D is undetermined. Germline V gene lookup returns CDR1 MNHEY and CDR2 SVGAGI. V lost 5 bases and J 7 bases, leaving 14 bases between the germline ends. This CDR3 spans 14 amino acids. DNA for the CDR3: TGTGCCAGCAGTCGCATGGGGTCCAGCGGGGAGCTGTTTTTT. Encoded protein: CASSRMGSSGELFF.

V and J are TRBV5-1 and TRBJ1-5; no clear D gene. Germline assignment: CDR1 SGHRS and CDR2 YFSETQ. The CDR3 sequence is 15 residues long. V lost 4 bases and J 3 bases, leaving 14 bases between the germline ends. CDR3 sequence: CASSTGSSINQPQHF. CDR3 bases: TGCGCCAGCAGCACGGGATCCAGCATCAATCAGCCCCAGCATTTT.

The V gene is TRBV5-5, the J gene TRBJ2-1; no reliable D call. CDR1 and CDR2 (germline): SGHKS, YYEKEE (reference sequence). This CDR3 contains 15 residues. V dropped 3 bases and J dropped 0 bases, with 10 bases sitting between them. This CDR3 reads CASSYTRSSYNEQFF. Written as DNA, the CDR3 is TGTGCCAGCAGCTATACAAGGAGCTCCTACAATGAGCAGTTCTTC.

V gene TRBV20-1 combines with J gene TRBJ2-7; the D gene is possibly TRBD2 (6 bases). Germline V gene sequence: CDR1 DFQATT, CDR2 SNEGSKA (reference sequence). The V and J ends lost 0 bases and 3 bases respectively, with 15 bases between them. The CDR3 consists of 15 residues. The DNA of the CDR3 is TGCAGTGCTAGAGATAGTGATAGCGGTTACTACGAGCAGTACTTC. Amino acid sequence: CSARDSDSGYYEQYF.

In this sample, this clonotype turned up a few times. V usage is TRBV11-3 and J usage is TRBJ1-1, with D unclear. CDR3 size: 11 residues. Germline V gene sequence: CDR1 SGHNT, CDR2 YENEEA. V was shortened by 5 bases and J by 7 bases, with 8 bases between the two germline ends. The CDR3, as DNA: TGTGCCAGCAGCCTGCGGCGTGAAGCTTTCTTT. It is translated as CASSLRREAFF.